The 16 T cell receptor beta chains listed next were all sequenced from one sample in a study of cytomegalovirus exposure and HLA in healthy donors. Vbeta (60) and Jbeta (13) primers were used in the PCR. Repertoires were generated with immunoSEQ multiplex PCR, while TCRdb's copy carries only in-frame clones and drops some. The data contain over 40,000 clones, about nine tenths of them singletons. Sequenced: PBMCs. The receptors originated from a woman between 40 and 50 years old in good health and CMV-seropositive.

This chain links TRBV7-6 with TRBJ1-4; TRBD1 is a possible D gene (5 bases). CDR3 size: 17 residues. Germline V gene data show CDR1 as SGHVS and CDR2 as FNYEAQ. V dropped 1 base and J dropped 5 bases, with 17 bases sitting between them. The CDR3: CASSLGLAGHRNEKLFF. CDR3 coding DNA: TGTGCCAGCAGCTTAGGGCTTGCGGGGCATAGGAATGAAAAACTGTTTTTT.

The CDR3 here is CASRGRLAGTDTQYF. The CDR3 DNA reads as TGTGCCAGCCGCGGGAGACTAGCGGGGACAGATACGCAGTATTTT. The rearrangement joins TRBV2 to TRBJ2-3; 11 bases match TRBD2. This CDR3 is 15 amino acids long. J lost 3 bases, V lost 8 bases, and 7 bases had no gene match. CDR1 and CDR2 from the germline V gene are SNHLY and FYNNEI.

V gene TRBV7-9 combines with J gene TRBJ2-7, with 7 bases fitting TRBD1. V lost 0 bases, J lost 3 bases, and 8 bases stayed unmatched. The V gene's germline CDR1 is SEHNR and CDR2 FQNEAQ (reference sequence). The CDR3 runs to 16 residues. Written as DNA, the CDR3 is TGTGCCAGCAGCTTAGCGACGGGACAGACTTTCTACGAGCAGTACTTC. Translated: CASSLATGQTFYEQYF.

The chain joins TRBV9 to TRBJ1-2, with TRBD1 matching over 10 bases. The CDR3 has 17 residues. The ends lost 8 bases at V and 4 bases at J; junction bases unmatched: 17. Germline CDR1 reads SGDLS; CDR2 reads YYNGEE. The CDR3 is CASNKTGTGARSYGYTF. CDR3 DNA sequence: TGTGCCAGTAACAAAACCGGGACAGGGGCCAGAAGCTATGGCTACACCTTC.

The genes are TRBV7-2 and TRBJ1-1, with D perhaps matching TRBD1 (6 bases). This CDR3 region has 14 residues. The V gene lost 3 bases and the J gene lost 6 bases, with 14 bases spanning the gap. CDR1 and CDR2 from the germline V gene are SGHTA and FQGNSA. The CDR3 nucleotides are TGTGCCAGCAGCTTGCTGAGGGGGGGGGCTGAAGCTTTCTTT. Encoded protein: CASSLLRGGAEAFF.

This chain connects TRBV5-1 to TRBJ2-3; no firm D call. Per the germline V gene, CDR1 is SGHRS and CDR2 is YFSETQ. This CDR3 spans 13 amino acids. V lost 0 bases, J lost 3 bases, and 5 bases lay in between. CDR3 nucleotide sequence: TGCGCCAGCAGCTTGGCGCGGACAGATACGCAGTATTTT. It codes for CASSLARTDTQYF.

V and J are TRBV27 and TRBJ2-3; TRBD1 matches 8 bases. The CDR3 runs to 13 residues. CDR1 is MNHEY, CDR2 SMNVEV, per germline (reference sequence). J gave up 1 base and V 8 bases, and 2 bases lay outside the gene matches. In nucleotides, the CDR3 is TGTGCCAGCCTGGGACAGGGCACAGATACGCAGTATTTT. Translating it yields CASLGQGTDTQYF.

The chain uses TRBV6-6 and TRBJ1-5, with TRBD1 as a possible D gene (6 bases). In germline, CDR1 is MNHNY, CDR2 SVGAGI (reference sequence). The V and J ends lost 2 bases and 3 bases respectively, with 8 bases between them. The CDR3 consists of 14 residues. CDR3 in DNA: TGTGCCAGCAGTTACAGGGGGTACAATCAGCCCCAGCATTTT. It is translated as CASSYRGYNQPQHF.

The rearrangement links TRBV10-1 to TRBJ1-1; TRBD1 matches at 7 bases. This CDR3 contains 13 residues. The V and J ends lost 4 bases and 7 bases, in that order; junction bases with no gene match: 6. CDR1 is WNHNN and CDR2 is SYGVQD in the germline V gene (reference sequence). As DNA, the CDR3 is TGCGCCAGCAGTGGCGGGACAGAAGGTGAAGCTTTCTTT. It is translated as CASSGGTEGEAFF.

CDR3 loop: CASRGTGDNEQYF. The CDR3 DNA sequence: TGTGCCAGCAGGGGGACAGGGGACAACGAGCAGTACTTC. The chain recombines TRBV2 with TRBJ2-7; 10 bases agree with TRBD1. V was pared by 6 bases and J by 5 bases, with 4 bases of the junction left unmatched. The CDR3 has 13 amino acids. CDR1 and CDR2 (germline): SNHLY, FYNNEI.

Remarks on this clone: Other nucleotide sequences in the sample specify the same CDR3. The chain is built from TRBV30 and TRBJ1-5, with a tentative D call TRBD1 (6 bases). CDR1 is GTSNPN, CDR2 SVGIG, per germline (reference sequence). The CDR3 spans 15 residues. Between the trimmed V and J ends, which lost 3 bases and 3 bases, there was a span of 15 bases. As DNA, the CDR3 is TGTGCCTGGAGCTCAGGCACAGGGCTCAATCAGCCCCAGCATTTT. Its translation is CAWSSGTGLNQPQHF.

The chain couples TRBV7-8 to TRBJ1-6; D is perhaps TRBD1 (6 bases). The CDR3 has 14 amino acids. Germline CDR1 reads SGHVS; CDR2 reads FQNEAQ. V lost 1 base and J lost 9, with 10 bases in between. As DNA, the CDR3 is TGTGCCAGCAGCTTAGGCAGGGGAGCTTCACCCCTCCACTTT. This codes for CASSLGRGASPLHF.

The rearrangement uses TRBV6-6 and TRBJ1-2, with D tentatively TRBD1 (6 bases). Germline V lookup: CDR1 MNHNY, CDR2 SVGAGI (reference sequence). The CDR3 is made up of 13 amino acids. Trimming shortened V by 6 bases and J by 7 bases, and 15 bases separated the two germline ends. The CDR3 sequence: CASSPRGRGGYTF. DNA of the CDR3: TGTGCCAGCAGCCCGCGGGGGCGCGGTGGCTACACCTTC.

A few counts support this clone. Written as DNA, the CDR3 is TGTGCCAGCAGCGACTTCGGGGACACTGAAGCTTTCTTT. This codes for CASSDFGDTEAFF. The V call is TRBV5-4, the J call TRBJ1-1; D is unresolved. Germline V gene sequence: CDR1 SGHNT, CDR2 YYREEE (reference sequence). This CDR3 is 13 amino acids long. The V gene lost 4 bases and the J gene lost 3 bases, with 10 bases spanning the gap.

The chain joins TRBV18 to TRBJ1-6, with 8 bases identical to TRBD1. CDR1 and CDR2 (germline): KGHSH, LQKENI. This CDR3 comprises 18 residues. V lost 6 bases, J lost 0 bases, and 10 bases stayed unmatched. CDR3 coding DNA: TGTGCCAGCTCCCTAGGGACAGGAAGGAGCTCCTATAATTCACCCCTCCACTTT. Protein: CASSLGTGRSSYNSPLHF. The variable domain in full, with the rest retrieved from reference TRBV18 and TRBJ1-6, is NAGVMQNPRHLVRRRGQEARLRCSPMKGHSHVYWYRQLPEEGLKFMVYLQKENIIDESGMPKERFSAEFPKEGPSILRIQQVVRGDSAAYFCASSLGTGRSSYNSPLHFGNGTRLTVT.

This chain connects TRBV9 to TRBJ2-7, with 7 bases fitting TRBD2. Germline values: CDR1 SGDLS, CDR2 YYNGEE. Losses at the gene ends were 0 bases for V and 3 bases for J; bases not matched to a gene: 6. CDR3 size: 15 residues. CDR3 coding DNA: TGTGCCAGCAGCGTAGCGGGGGGATCAAGCTACGAGCAGTACTTC. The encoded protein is CASSVAGGSSYEQYF.